The 8 T cell receptor beta chains given below trace back to one sample, sequenced in a study of blood T cell repertoires in COVID-19 (TCRdb year 2020). The library was generated by the immunoSEQ multiplex PCR assay. TCRdb stores this immuneACCESS table with in-frame sequences only. Part of the clones is absent; in the studies checked, under half of the shortfall reflects unresolved V genes, and no reason is known for the rest. This sample is represented by fewer than 200,000 clones; about 83% of them were singletons. The top ten constitute less than 9% of the sample. Source material: peripheral blood. The receptors derive from a middle-aged man who had recovered from COVID-19.

This sequence joins TRBV24-1 and TRBJ2-4; 11 nucleotides match TRBD1. V lost 3 bases, J lost 9 bases, and 12 bases stayed unmatched. Germline CDR1 reads KGHDR; CDR2 reads SFDVKD. The CDR3 consists of 17 residues. Here the CDR3 DNA reads TGTGCCACCAGTGATGCGAAAACGGACAGGGGGCCTGGCATTCAGTACTTC. It encodes CATSDAKTDRGPGIQYF.

This clone has a single count. The chain links TRBV6-5 to TRBJ1-1; the D gene is possibly TRBD1 (6 bases). The germline CDR1 and CDR2 sequences are MNHEY and SVGAGI. V was cut by 5 bases and J by 7 bases, with 14 bases left in between. The CDR3 is made up of 13 amino acids. Written as DNA, the CDR3 is TGTGCCAGCAGTAAACAGGGACGTGGTGAAGCTTTCTTT. Encoded protein: CASSKQGRGEAFF.

This clone was detected only once. The gene calls are TRBV3-1 (or the pseudogene TRBV3-2) and TRBJ1-1; D not resolved. The CDR3 spans 13 residues. Trimming took off 2 bases at V and 8 bases at J, with 12 bases between the two ends. Germline V gene sequence: CDR1 LGHDT, CDR2 YNNKEL (reference sequence). CDR3 residues: CASSQQLGGEAFF. DNA of the CDR3: TGTGCCAGCAGCCAACAGCTGGGAGGGGAAGCTTTCTTT.

This clone was picked up one time. V and J are TRBV5-6 and TRBJ2-7, with D tentatively TRBD2 (7 bases). The V gene lost 0 bases and the J gene lost 4 bases, with 20 bases spanning the gap. CDR3 size: 17 residues. Germline-derived CDR1 and CDR2 are SGHDT and YYEEEE. CDR3 bases: TGTGCCAGCAGCTTGGGGAGGAGGGGGGGCTTGGCTTACGAGCAGTACTTC. Translated: CASSLGRRGGLAYEQYF.

This clone was counted a single time. The genes are TRBV3-1 (or the pseudogene TRBV3-2) and TRBJ1-3; D gene ambiguous. The CDR3 totals 15 residues. Germline CDR1 reads LGHDT; CDR2 reads YNNKEL (reference sequence). V lost 7 bases and J lost 0, with 13 bases in between. CDR3 in amino acids: CASTRERSSGNTIYF. The CDR3 DNA is TGTGCCAGCACCCGCGAGCGCTCCTCTGGAAACACCATATATTTT.

The V call is TRBV7-9, the J call TRBJ1-1; 7 bases agree with TRBD1. The CDR3 has 15 residues. Trimming removed 5 bases from V and 5 bases from J; junction bases left unmatched: 11. Germline CDR1 and CDR2: SEHNR and FQNEAQ (reference sequence). The CDR3 loop reads CASSPPAGGSTEAFF. The CDR3, as DNA: TGTGCCAGCAGCCCGCCGGCAGGGGGAAGTACTGAAGCTTTCTTT. The whole variable domain, remainder taken from reference TRBV7-9 and TRBJ1-1, is DTGVSQNPRHKITKRGQNVTFRCDPISEHNRLYWYRQTLGQGPEFLTYFQNEAQLEKSRLLSDRFSAERPKGSFSTLEIQRTEQGDSAMYLCASSPPAGGSTEAFFGQGTRLTVV.

This clone showed up just once. The V gene is TRBV15, the J gene TRBJ1-2; perhaps TRBD1 as D (6 bases). Germline V gene sequence: CDR1 LNHNV, CDR2 YYDKDF (reference sequence). The CDR3 is 15 residues long. The V and J ends lost 4 bases and 5 bases respectively, with 17 bases between them. CDR3 in DNA: TGTGCCACCAGCAAGCTTCCGGGACAACAATATGGCTACACCTTC. Its translation is CATSKLPGQQYGYTF.

The chain employs TRBV11-3 and TRBJ2-1, with D perhaps matching TRBD1 (7 bases). The ends were cut back, 5 bases at V and 12 bases at J, with 20 bases in the middle. Germline CDR1 is SGHNT and CDR2 is YENEEA. There are 14 residues in the CDR3. The CDR3 spells CASSPGGGSVGQFF. The CDR3 DNA reads TGTGCCAGCAGCCCAGGGGGAGGTAGTGTTGGGCAGTTCTTC.